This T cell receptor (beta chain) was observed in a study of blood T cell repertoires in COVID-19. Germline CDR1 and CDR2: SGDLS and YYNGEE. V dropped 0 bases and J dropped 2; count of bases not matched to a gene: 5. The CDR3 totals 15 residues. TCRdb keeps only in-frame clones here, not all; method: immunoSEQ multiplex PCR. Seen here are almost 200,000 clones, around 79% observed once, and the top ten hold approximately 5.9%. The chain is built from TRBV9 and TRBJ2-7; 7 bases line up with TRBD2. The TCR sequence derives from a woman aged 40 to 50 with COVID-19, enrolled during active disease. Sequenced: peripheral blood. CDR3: CASSVEGLPTYEQYF. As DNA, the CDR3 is TGTGCCAGCAGCGTAGAGGGACTACCGACCTACGAGCAGTACTTC. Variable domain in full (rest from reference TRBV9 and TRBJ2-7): DSGVTQTPKHLITATGQRVTLRCSPRSGDLSVYWYQQSLDQGLQFLIQYYNGEERAKGNILERFSAQQFPDLHSELNLSSLELGDSALYFCASSVEGLPTYEQYFGPGTRLTVT.